The 19 T cell receptor beta chains in this list originate from one sample, sequenced in a study of shared clonotypes between healthy human individuals. The data were produced by immunoSEQ multiplex PCR, yet TCRdb's version contains in-frame clones alone and is incomplete. The sample has about 2.4 million clones, roughly 93% seen once; the top ten hold about 0.38%. Material for sequencing was naive CD4+ T cells from PBMCs. The subset here: CD45RA+ positively selected. The receptors were gathered from a man in his late teens or twenties in good health. Some clones in this sample may be carry-over from other donors' samples.

The chain couples TRBV28 to TRBJ1-6; TRBD1 might be the D (6 bases). Germline V gene sequence: CDR1 MDHEN, CDR2 SYDVKM. V lost 7 bases and J lost 5, with 18 bases in between. The CDR3 is 16 residues long. The DNA for the CDR3 is TGTGCCAGCACCTACTCCCCCCGGACAGATAATTCACCCCTCCACTTT. Amino acid sequence: CASTYSPRTDNSPLHF.

The chain has TRBV27 and TRBJ1-2; D is possibly TRBD1 (5 bases). In germline, CDR1 is MNHEY, CDR2 SMNVEV (reference sequence). Trimming shortened V by 6 bases and J by 4 bases, and 15 bases separated the two germline ends. The CDR3 loop spans 14 amino acids. This CDR3 reads CASRLEGLGYGYTF. The DNA for the CDR3 is TGTGCCAGCAGGCTCGAGGGGTTGGGCTATGGCTACACCTTC.

The rearrangement joins TRBV5-8 to TRBJ1-4; D may be TRBD1 (5 bases). CDR1 is SGHTS, CDR2 YDEGEE, per germline. V lost 6 bases and J lost 6, with 21 bases in between. The length of the CDR3 is 16 residues. CDR3 sequence (DNA): TGTGCCAGCATCCCCGGGACTCCTATAAGGGATGAAAAACTGTTTTTT. It encodes CASIPGTPIRDEKLFF.

This clone was found once. The chain carries TRBV7-2 and TRBJ2-7; D might be TRBD2 (5 bases). CDR3 length: 14 amino acids. The germline CDR1 and CDR2 sequences are SGHTA and FQGNSA. V was clipped by 5 bases and J by 3 bases, with 14 bases between them. The DNA for the CDR3 is TGTGCCAGCAGCGATAGCGTCTCGTACTACGAGCAGTACTTC. Its protein is CASSDSVSYYEQYF.

In its sample, this clone was seen once. The chain couples TRBV28 to TRBJ2-2; tentatively, D is TRBD2 (5 bases). Germline lookup yields CDR1 MDHEN and CDR2 SYDVKM. This CDR3 comprises 14 residues. The V end lost 7 bases, the J end lost 8 bases, and 17 bases lay between the germline ends. The CDR3 coding sequence is TGTGCCAGCATCCAGCGCGGGTTCAGGGGGGAGCTGTTTTTT. Its translation is CASIQRGFRGELFF.

The CDR3 bases are TGTGCCAGCAGCGTAGCTGGGACTAGCGGGAGTGGGGAAGATACGCAGTATTTT. Translating gives CASSVAGTSGSGEDTQYF. The chain has TRBV9 and TRBJ2-3, with TRBD2 identical over 14 bases. The CDR3 sequence is 18 residues long. Germline V lookup: CDR1 SGDLS, CDR2 YYNGEE. V dropped 0 bases and J dropped 5; count of bases not matched to a gene: 8.

Worth noting for this clone: Additional DNA sequences in this sample encode the identical CDR3. This rearrangement joins TRBV5-1 to TRBJ2-1, with D tentatively TRBD2 (7 bases). Germline V gives CDR1 SGHRS, CDR2 YFSETQ. V was cut by 4 bases and J by 1 base, with 12 bases left in between. The CDR3 is made up of 15 amino acids. In DNA form, the CDR3 reads TGCGCCAGCAGCCTAGAGGGGGGGTCCTACAATGAGCAGTTCTTC. This encodes CASSLEGGSYNEQFF.

This clone was counted a single time. As DNA, the CDR3 is TGTGCCTGGGACAGGGGCCGAAGCACCGGGGAGCTGTTTTTT. Translating it yields CAWDRGRSTGELFF. The chain couples TRBV30 to TRBJ2-2; 8 positions agree with TRBD1. The V segment lost 5 bases and the J segment 4 bases; nucleotides outside the gene matches: 6. The CDR3 sequence is 14 residues long. Germline CDR1 reads GTSNPN; CDR2 reads SVGIG (reference sequence).

The J gene is TRBJ2-5, the V gene TRBV29-1, with 8 nucleotides matching TRBD2. After removal of 7 bases from V and 1 base from J, the junction contained 5 bases not matched to a gene. This CDR3 is built from 13 residues. CDR1 and CDR2 (germline): SQVTM, ANQGSEA. The CDR3 protein is CSAGGGVQETQYF. CDR3 coding DNA: TGCAGCGCCGGGGGGGGAGTCCAAGAGACCCAGTACTTC.

Note on this clone: Other DNA sequences within the sample encode an identical CDR3. The chain couples TRBV18 to TRBJ1-2; D not resolved. Trimming pared 3 bases from V and 6 bases from J, leaving 11 bases between. This CDR3 is 13 amino acids long. Germline CDR1 is KGHSH and CDR2 is LQKENI. The CDR3, as DNA: TGTGCCAGCTCACCCCGCCGGGGAGATGGCTACACCTTC. Its translation is CASSPRRGDGYTF.

The chain couples TRBV6-5 to TRBJ2-7; D could derive from TRBD1 or TRBD2 (5 bases each). The germline V gene encodes CDR1 MNHEY and CDR2 SVGAGI. The CDR3 extends over 16 amino acids. V was clipped by 0 bases and J by 3 bases, with 15 bases between them. The CDR3 spells CASSYSVRDRNYEQYF. CDR3 DNA: TGTGCCAGCAGTTACTCGGTCCGGGACCGAAACTACGAGCAGTACTTC.

The V call is TRBV5-6, the J call TRBJ2-5; no reliable D call. The V end lost 4 bases, the J end lost 6 bases, and 16 bases lay between the germline ends. CDR1 is SGHDT, CDR2 YYEEEE, per germline. The CDR3 loop spans 14 amino acids. CDR3 nucleotide sequence: TGTGCCAGCAGCACCATGACCGCAGACAAGACCCAGTACTTC. Translating it yields CASSTMTADKTQYF.

V is TRBV7-9 and J is TRBJ1-4, with D possibly being TRBD1 (5 bases). V lost 3 bases, J lost 5 bases, and 13 bases lay in between. The length of the CDR3 is 15 residues. Germline lookup yields CDR1 SEHNR and CDR2 FQNEAQ (reference sequence). As DNA, the CDR3 is TGTGCCAGCAGCTTTGGGGGACGGGTAAATGAAAAACTGTTTTTT. It yields the protein CASSFGGRVNEKLFF. Supplemented by reference TRBV7-9 and TRBJ1-4, the full variable domain reads DTGVSQNPRHKITKRGQNVTFRCDPISEHNRLYWYRQTLGQGPEFLTYFQNEAQLEKSRLLSDRFSAERPKGSFSTLEIQRTEQGDSAMYLCASSFGGRVNEKLFFGSGTQLSVL.

The gene calls are TRBV5-1 and TRBJ1-3, with D hard to call. Germline assignment: CDR1 SGHRS and CDR2 YFSETQ. The CDR3 loop spans 14 amino acids. The germline V and J ends were trimmed by 4 bases and 5 bases, with 13 bases remaining between them. The CDR3 bases are TGCGCCAGCAGCCGTGGGAATAGAAGAAACACCATATATTTT. It codes for CASSRGNRRNTIYF.

J is TRBJ1-6 and V is TRBV6-5, with 10 bases that match TRBD1. This CDR3 comprises 14 residues. V lost 6 bases, J lost 10 bases, and 6 bases stayed unmatched. Germline assignment: CDR1 MNHEY and CDR2 SVGAGI. CDR3 sequence reads: CASSVGQGPSPLHF. The CDR3 bases are TGTGCCAGCAGCGTGGGACAGGGGCCATCACCCCTCCACTTT.

V usage is TRBV28 and J usage is TRBJ2-6, with a tentative D call TRBD2 (5 bases). Between the trimmed V and J ends, which lost 1 base and 1 base, there was a span of 8 bases. CDR1 is MDHEN, CDR2 SYDVKM, per germline. The CDR3 has 16 amino acids. This CDR3 is CASSLLRGSGANVLTF. In nucleotides, the CDR3 is TGTGCCAGCAGTTTATTACGGGGATCTGGGGCCAACGTCCTGACTTTC.

CDR3 sequence (DNA): TGTGCCAGCAATATAGCGGGGCCTCCTTACGAGCAGTACTTC. Its protein product is CASNIAGPPYEQYF. The chain joins TRBV2 to TRBJ2-7; 8 positions match TRBD2. The CDR3 covers 14 residues. V lost 7 bases to trimming and J lost 4 bases; unmatched junction nucleotides: 9. CDR1 is SNHLY and CDR2 is FYNNEI in the germline V gene. The whole variable domain, remainder taken from reference TRBV2 and TRBJ2-7, is EPEVTQTPSHQVTQMGQEVILRCVPISNHLYFYWYRQILGQKVEFLVSFYNNEISEKSEIFDDQFSVERPDGSNFTLKIRSTKLEDSAMYFCASNIAGPPYEQYFGPGTRLTVT.

The CDR3 spells CASSDPGTAYGYTF. The CDR3 bases are TGTGCCAGCAGTGACCCCGGGACGGCTTATGGCTACACCTTC. V and J are TRBV6-5 and TRBJ1-2; tentative D call: TRBD1 (5 bases). Germline values: CDR1 MNHEY, CDR2 SVGAGI. Trimming left V 5 bases short and J 5 bases short, with 15 bases between. The CDR3 loop spans 14 amino acids.

This clone was seen a few times. The rearrangement uses TRBV29-1 and TRBJ1-5; perhaps TRBD1 as D (5 bases). The V and J ends lost 6 bases and 6 bases respectively, with 15 bases between them. CDR3 length equals 13 residues. CDR1 and CDR2 from the germline V gene are SQVTM and ANQGSEA. In nucleotides, the CDR3 is TGCAGCGTAAGTGAGGGGCAAGGTCAGCCCCAGCATTTT. This translates into CSVSEGQGQPQHF.